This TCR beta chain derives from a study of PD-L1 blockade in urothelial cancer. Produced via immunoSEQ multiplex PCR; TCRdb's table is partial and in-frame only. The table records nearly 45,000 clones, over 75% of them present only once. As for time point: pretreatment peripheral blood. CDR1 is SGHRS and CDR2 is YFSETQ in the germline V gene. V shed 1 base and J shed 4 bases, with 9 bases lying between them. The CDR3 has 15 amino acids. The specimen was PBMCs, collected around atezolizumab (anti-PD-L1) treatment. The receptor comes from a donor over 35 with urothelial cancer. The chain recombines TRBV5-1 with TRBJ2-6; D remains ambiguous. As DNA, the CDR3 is TGCGCCAGCAGCTTGAGCCTGAGCGGGGCCAACGTCCTGACTTTC. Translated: CASSLSLSGANVLTF. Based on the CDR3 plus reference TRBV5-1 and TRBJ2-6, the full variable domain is KAGVTQTPRYLIKTRGQQVTLSCSPISGHRSVSWYQQTPGQGLQFLFEYFSETQRNKGNFPGRFSGRQFSNSRSEMNVSTLELGDSALYLCASSLSLSGANVLTFGAGSRLTVL.